One and the same sample provided the 17 T cell receptor beta chains below, sequenced in a study of OX40 agonist ivuxolimab in advanced cancers. Measured with immunoSEQ multiplex PCR; TCRdb has only the in-frame clones, and not every one. The repertoire has tens of thousands of clones, approximately 78% of them found once; the top ten carry over 0.6%. Source: CD4+ or CD8+ T cells sorted from blood, taken in a trial of the OX40 agonist ivuxolimab. The receptors come from an adult with an advanced solid tumor such as melanoma, head and neck, liver or kidney cancer.

The chain recombines TRBV19 with TRBJ1-2; 7 nucleotides agree with TRBD1. CDR1 is LNHDA and CDR2 is SQIVND in the germline V gene (reference sequence). V gave up 1 base and J gave up 3 bases; unmatched junction bases: 8. CDR3 size: 16 residues. This CDR3 is CASSIVGDSFDYGYTF. The CDR3 DNA is TGTGCCAGTAGTATAGTCGGGGACAGTTTCGACTATGGCTACACCTTC. Full variable domain (rest looked up from reference TRBV19 and TRBJ1-2): DGGITQSPKYLFRKEGQNVTLSCEQNLNHDAMYWYRQDPGQGLRLIYYSQIVNDFQKGDIAEGYSVSREKKESFPLTVTSAQKNPTAFYLCASSIVGDSFDYGYTFGSGTRLTVV.

This clone was seen more than once but under ten times. The rearrangement uses TRBV2 and TRBJ2-5; 7 nucleotides align to TRBD1. The ends lost 6 bases at V and 4 bases at J; junction bases unmatched: 5. Germline V gene data show CDR1 as SNHLY and CDR2 as FYNNEI. The CDR3 length is 13 residues. CDR3 nucleotide sequence: TGTGCCAGCAGGAAGGGGGCACGAGAGACCCAGTACTTC. This translates into CASRKGARETQYF.

This clone occurred a few times. The V call is TRBV29-1, the J call TRBJ1-1; the match to TRBD1 covers 8 bases. The CDR3 has 12 residues. The V gene end was trimmed by 3 bases and the J gene end by 4 bases; junction bases not matched to a gene: 1. CDR1 is SQVTM, CDR2 ANQGSEA, per germline. The CDR3 coding sequence is TGCAGCGTTGACGACAGGGGCACTGAAGCTTTCTTT. Its protein is CSVDDRGTEAFF.

The rearrangement joins TRBV18 to TRBJ2-7; maybe TRBD1 (6 bases). V was shortened by 3 bases and J by 0 bases, with 9 bases between the two germline ends. This CDR3 has 14 residues. Germline CDR1 is KGHSH and CDR2 is LQKENI. This CDR3 is CASSPGQPSYEQYF. The CDR3 nucleotides read TGTGCCAGCTCACCTGGACAGCCCTCCTACGAGCAGTACTTC.

V usage is TRBV13 and J usage is TRBJ1-6; D is unresolved. Germline assignment: CDR1 PRHDT and CDR2 FYEKMQ (reference sequence). V was clipped by 5 bases and J by 6 bases, with 14 bases between them. CDR3 size: 15 residues. CDR3 nucleotide sequence: TGTGCCAGCAGCGCCCTGTCTCGGGGTAATTCACCCCTCCACTTT. This codes for CASSALSRGNSPLHF.

This clone appeared a few times. The genes are TRBV28 and TRBJ1-5; TRBD1 aligns across 8 bases. The V gene end was trimmed by 5 bases and the J gene end by 0 bases; junction bases not matched to a gene: 9. The CDR3 consists of 17 residues. CDR1 is MDHEN, CDR2 SYDVKM, per germline. Here the CDR3 reads CASSRRTGPYSNQPQHF. CDR3 bases: TGTGCCAGCAGTCGGAGGACAGGGCCGTATAGCAATCAGCCCCAGCATTTT. Together with reference TRBV28 and TRBJ1-5, the CDR3 gives the full variable domain: DVKVTQSSRYLVKRTGEKVFLECVQDMDHENMFWYRQDPGLGLRLIYFSYDVKMKEKGDIPEGYSVSREKKERFSLILESASTNQTSMYLCASSRRTGPYSNQPQHFGDGTRLSIL.

The chain carries TRBV11-2 and TRBJ2-7, with 11 bases lining up with TRBD1. Trimming at V came to 2 bases and at J to 5 bases, leaving 5 bases not matched to a gene. Germline loops: CDR1 SGHAT, CDR2 FQNNGV. The CDR3 sequence is 15 residues long. Here the CDR3 reads CASSLNPGQGDEQYF. The CDR3 region has the DNA TGTGCCAGCAGCTTAAATCCGGGACAGGGGGACGAGCAGTACTTC. The complete variable domain, with remaining parts taken from reference TRBV11-2 and TRBJ2-7, reads EAGVAQSPRYKIIEKRQSVAFWCNPISGHATLYWYQQILGQGPKLLIQFQNNGVVDDSQLPKDRFSAERLKGVDSTLKIQPAKLEDSAVYLCASSLNPGQGDEQYFGPGTRLTVT.

V usage is TRBV11-3 and J usage is TRBJ1-2; no definite D call. Trimming took off 1 base at V and 8 bases at J, with 14 bases between the two ends. The CDR3 consists of 14 residues. The germline gives CDR1 SGHNT, CDR2 YENEEA. CDR3 sequence reads: CASSLAGPGVGYTF. The CDR3 DNA is TGTGCCAGCAGCTTAGCGGGTCCAGGAGTCGGCTACACCTTC.

The V and J genes are TRBV19 and TRBJ2-1, with 14 nucleotides matching TRBD2. V was pared by 4 bases and J by 10 bases, with 9 bases of the junction left unmatched. This CDR3 is built from 16 residues. Per the germline V gene, CDR1 is LNHDA and CDR2 is SQIVND (reference sequence). The CDR3 here is CASSTQTSGGASEQFF. Here the CDR3 DNA reads TGTGCCAGTAGTACGCAGACTAGCGGGGGGGCCTCGGAGCAGTTCTTC.

This clone was seen more than once but under ten times. J is TRBJ2-1 and V is TRBV11-3; a possible D gene is TRBD2 (6 bases). This CDR3 is built from 13 residues. The V end lost 0 bases, the J end lost 10 bases, and 10 bases lay between the germline ends. Germline lookup yields CDR1 SGHNT and CDR2 YENEEA. CDR3 nucleotides: TGTGCCAGCAGCTTAGACTCACGGGGGGAGCAGTTCTTC. It encodes CASSLDSRGEQFF. The variable domain in full, with the rest retrieved from reference TRBV11-3 and TRBJ2-1, is EAGVVQSPRYKIIEKKQPVAFWCNPISGHNTLYWYLQNLGQGPELLIRYENEEAVDDSQLPKDRFSAERLKGVDSTLKIQPAELGDSAVYLCASSLDSRGEQFFGPGTRLTVL.

The chain is built from TRBV11-3 and TRBJ2-2; tentatively, D is TRBD1 (5 bases). Trimming left V 0 bases short and J 0 bases short, with 11 bases between. The germline CDR1 and CDR2 sequences are SGHNT and YENEEA. The CDR3 length is 17 residues. The CDR3 is CASSLDTQGANTGELFF. DNA of the CDR3: TGTGCCAGCAGCTTAGATACCCAGGGCGCGAACACCGGGGAGCTGTTTTTT.

This clone was observed a few times. This chain joins TRBV27 and TRBJ2-7; D uncertain. Trimming shortened V by 5 bases and J by 2 bases, and 4 bases separated the two germline ends. The CDR3 contains 11 residues. CDR1 is MNHEY, CDR2 SMNVEV, per germline (reference sequence). CDR3 DNA: TGTGCCAGCAGTCCCCCCTACGAGCAGTACTTC. As protein: CASSPPYEQYF.

The chain combines TRBV5-5 with TRBJ1-6, with D unresolved. CDR3 length: 16 residues. Trimming removed 4 bases from V and 9 bases from J, with 20 bases in between. Germline assignment: CDR1 SGHKS and CDR2 YYEKEE (reference sequence). The CDR3 DNA reads as TGTGCCAGCAGCCGGGTCGAAGGGATTCGTAGTTCACCCCTCCACTTT. It encodes CASSRVEGIRSSPLHF.

There are a few counts of this clone. Other DNA sequences within the sample encode an identical CDR3. The chain links TRBV11-3 to TRBJ1-1; D gene unclear. The CDR3 covers 13 residues. The V gene lost 2 bases and the J gene lost 5 bases, with 9 bases spanning the gap. Germline loops: CDR1 SGHNT, CDR2 YENEEA. CDR3 sequence reads: CASSLSGGTEAFF. CDR3 nucleotides: TGTGCCAGCAGCTTATCGGGAGGGACTGAAGCTTTCTTT.

CDR3 in DNA: TGTGCCAGCAGTTACTCGTTCCGCGACCACGAGCAGTACTTC. The encoded protein is CASSYSFRDHEQYF. The rearrangement joins TRBV6-6 to TRBJ2-7; D gene unclear. Germline V gene data show CDR1 as MNHNY and CDR2 as SVGAGI (reference sequence). This CDR3 has 14 residues. Trimming left V 0 bases short and J 5 bases short, with 11 bases between.

The sample holds one count of this clone. The rearrangement uses TRBV5-1 and TRBJ1-1; unclear D gene. V lost 1 base and J lost 1, with 5 bases in between. This CDR3 has 13 residues. Per the germline V gene, CDR1 is SGHRS and CDR2 is YFSETQ. The CDR3: CASSLYRNTEAFF. DNA of the CDR3: TGCGCCAGCAGCTTGTACAGGAACACTGAAGCTTTCTTT.

The chain couples TRBV27 to TRBJ1-5; D is uncertain. The ends were cut back, 1 base at V and 0 bases at J, with 10 bases in the middle. Germline V gene sequence: CDR1 MNHEY, CDR2 SMNVEV (reference sequence). The CDR3 extends over 16 amino acids. CDR3 coding DNA: TGTGCCAGCAGTTTATTAGACGAGTATAGCAATCAGCCCCAGCATTTT. This encodes CASSLLDEYSNQPQHF.